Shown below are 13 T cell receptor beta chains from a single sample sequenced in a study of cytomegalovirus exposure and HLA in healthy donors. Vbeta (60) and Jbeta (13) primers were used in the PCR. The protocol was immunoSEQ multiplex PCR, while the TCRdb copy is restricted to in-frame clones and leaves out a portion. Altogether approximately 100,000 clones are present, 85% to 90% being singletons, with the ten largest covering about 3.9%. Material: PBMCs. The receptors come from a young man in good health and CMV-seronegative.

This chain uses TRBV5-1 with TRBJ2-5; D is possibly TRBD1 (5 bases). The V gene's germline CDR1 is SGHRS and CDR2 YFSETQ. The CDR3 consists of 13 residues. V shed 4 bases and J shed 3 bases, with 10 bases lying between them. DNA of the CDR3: TGCGCCAGCAGCACCGACAGAAAAGAGACCCAGTACTTC. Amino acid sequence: CASSTDRKETQYF.

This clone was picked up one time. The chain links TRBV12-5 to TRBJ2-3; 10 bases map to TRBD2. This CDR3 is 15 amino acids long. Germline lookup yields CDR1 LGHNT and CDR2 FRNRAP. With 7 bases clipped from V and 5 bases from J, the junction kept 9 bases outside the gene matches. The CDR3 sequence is CASASSGRAQDTQYF. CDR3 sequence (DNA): TGTGCTAGTGCCTCGAGCGGGAGGGCCCAAGATACGCAGTATTTT.

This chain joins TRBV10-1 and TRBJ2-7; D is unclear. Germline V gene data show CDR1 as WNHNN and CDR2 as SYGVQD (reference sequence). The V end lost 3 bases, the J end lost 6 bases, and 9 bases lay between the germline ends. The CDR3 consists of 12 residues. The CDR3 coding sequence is TGCGCCAGCAGTGAATCAGGTTTCGAGCAGTACTTC. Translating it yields CASSESGFEQYF.

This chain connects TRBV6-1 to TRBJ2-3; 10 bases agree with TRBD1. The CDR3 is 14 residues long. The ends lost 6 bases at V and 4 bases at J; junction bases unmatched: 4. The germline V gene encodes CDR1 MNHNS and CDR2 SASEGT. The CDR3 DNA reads TGTGCCAGCAGGGGGGACAGGGGACCAGATACGCAGTATTTT. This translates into CASRGDRGPDTQYF.

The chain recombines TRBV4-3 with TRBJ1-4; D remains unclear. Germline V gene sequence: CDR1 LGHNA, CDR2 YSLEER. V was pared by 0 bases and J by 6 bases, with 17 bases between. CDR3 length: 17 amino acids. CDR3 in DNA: TGCGCCAGCAGCCAAGAATACATTGGTGTGGTGGATGAAAAACTGTTTTTT. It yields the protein CASSQEYIGVVDEKLFF.

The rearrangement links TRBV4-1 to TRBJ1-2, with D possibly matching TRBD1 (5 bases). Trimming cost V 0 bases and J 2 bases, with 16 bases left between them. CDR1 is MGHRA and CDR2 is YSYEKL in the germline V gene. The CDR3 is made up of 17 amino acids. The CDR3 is CASSQESRRDSNYGYTF. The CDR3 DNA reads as TGCGCCAGCAGCCAAGAAAGCCGAAGAGACAGCAACTATGGCTACACCTTC.

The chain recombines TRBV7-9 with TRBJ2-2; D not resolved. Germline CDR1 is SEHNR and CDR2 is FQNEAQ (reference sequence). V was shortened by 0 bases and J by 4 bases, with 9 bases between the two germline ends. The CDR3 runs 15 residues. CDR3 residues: CASSLAPRGTGELFF. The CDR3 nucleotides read TGTGCCAGCAGCTTAGCCCCCCGAGGCACCGGGGAGCTGTTTTTT.

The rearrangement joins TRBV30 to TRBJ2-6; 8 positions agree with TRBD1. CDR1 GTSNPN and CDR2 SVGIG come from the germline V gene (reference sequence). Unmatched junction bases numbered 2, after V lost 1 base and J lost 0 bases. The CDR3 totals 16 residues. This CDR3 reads CAWSGTGFSGANVLTF. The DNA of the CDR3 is TGTGCCTGGAGTGGGACAGGGTTCTCTGGGGCCAACGTCCTGACTTTC.

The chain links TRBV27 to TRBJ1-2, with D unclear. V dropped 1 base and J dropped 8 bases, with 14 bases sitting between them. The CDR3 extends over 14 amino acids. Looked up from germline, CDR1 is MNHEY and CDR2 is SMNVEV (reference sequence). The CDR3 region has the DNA TGTGCCAGCAGTTTATTACCGGGAACGTCCGGCTACACCTTC. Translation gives CASSLLPGTSGYTF.

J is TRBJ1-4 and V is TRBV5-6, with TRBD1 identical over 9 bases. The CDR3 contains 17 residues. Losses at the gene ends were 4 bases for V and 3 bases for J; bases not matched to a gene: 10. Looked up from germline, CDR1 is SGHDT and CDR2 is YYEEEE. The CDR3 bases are TGTGCCAGCAGCAGAGGACAGGGGAGGTCAGCTAATGAAAAACTGTTTTTT. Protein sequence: CASSRGQGRSANEKLFF.

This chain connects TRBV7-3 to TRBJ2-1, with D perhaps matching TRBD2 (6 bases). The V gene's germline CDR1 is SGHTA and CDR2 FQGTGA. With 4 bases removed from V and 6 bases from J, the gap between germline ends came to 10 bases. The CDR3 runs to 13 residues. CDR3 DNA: TGTGCCAGCAGCTGGGGACTTAGCAATGAGCAGTTCTTC. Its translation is CASSWGLSNEQFF. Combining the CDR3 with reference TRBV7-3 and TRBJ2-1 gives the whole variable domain GAGVSQTPSNKVTEKGKYVELRCDPISGHTALYWYRQSLGQGPEFLIYFQGTGAADDSGLPNDRFFAVRPEGSVSTLKIQRTERGDSAVYLCASSWGLSNEQFFGPGTRLTVL.

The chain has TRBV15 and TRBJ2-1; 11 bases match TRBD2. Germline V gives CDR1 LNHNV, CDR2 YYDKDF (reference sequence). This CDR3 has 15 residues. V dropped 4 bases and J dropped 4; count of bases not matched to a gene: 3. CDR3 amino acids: CATSTGTSGYNEQFF. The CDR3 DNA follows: TGTGCCACCAGCACCGGGACTAGCGGTTACAATGAGCAGTTCTTC.

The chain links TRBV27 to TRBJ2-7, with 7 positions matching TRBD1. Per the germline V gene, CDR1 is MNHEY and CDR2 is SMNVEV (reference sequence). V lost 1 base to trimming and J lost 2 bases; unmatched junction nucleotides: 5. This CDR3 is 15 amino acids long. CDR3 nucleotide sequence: TGTGCCAGCAGTTTATTGGGACAGCCCCCCTACGAGCAGTACTTC. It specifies CASSLLGQPPYEQYF.